This TCR beta chain was captured in a study of OX40 agonist ivuxolimab in advanced cancers. About the study: A male proportion of over 70% was recorded, with mean age around 64 years and range about 20 to 79. Three patients responded partially, comprising one with hepatocellular carcinoma and two with cutaneous melanoma. Findings and caveats of the study: Among expanded peripheral T cells, antigen specificity went undetermined.

The repertoire was sequenced with immunoSEQ multiplex PCR; TCRdb's copy has only in-frame clones and lacks some. The sample records fewer than 45,000 clones, about 89% being singletons. This clone was recorded a few times. Its antigen remains unidentified. The clonotype originates from an adult with an advanced solid tumor such as melanoma, head and neck, liver or kidney cancer. The sequencing here drew on CD4+ or CD8+ T cells sorted from blood, taken in a trial of the OX40 agonist ivuxolimab.

The CDR3: CSVKIGGTGNTEAFF. CDR3 in DNA: TGCAGCGTAAAAATTGGGGGGACAGGGAACACTGAAGCTTTCTTT. The chain is built from TRBV29-1 and TRBJ1-1; 8 bases line up with TRBD1. CDR1 and CDR2 from the germline V gene are SQVTM and ANQGSEA. Germline trimming cut 6 bases from V and 1 base from J; bases unmatched to any gene: 10. The CDR3 sequence is 15 residues long.